A selection of T cell receptor beta chains follows, all from one sample in a study of siplizumab effects on memory and regulatory T cells. The table came from immunoSEQ multiplex PCR; TCRdb's copy has only in-frame clones and leaves some out. The data hold more than 85,000 clones, with 92% observed a single time. The material sequenced was Tregs sorted from blood. These receptor sequences come from a human donor in good health. CDR3s include the opening cysteine and the closing phenylalanine or tryptophan. The D gene is left open where the match is weak. Only some rows state a clone size, as once, few, many or a class for expanded clones.

j_call d_call clone_size v_call cdr3_aa cdr3_nt
TRBJ2-7 NA NA TRBV6-6 CASSYYQGLFGEQYF TGTGCCAGCAGTTATTATCAGGGGCTGTTTGGCGAGCAGTACTTC
TRBJ2-7 NA once TRBV5-5 CASSLGVPFYEQYF TGTGCCAGCAGCTTAGGGGTACCGTTCTACGAGCAGTACTTC
TRBJ1-2 TRBD1 NA TRBV6-6 CASSFLGQGNYGYTF TGTGCCAGCAGTTTCTTAGGACAGGGGAACTATGGCTACACCTTC
TRBJ1-2 NA NA TRBV5-1 CASSTSGHNYGYTF TGCGCCAGCAGCACTTCAGGGCACAACTATGGCTACACCTTC
TRBJ1-5 TRBD1 NA TRBV19 CASKYSGDRIQPQHF TGTGCCAGTAAATACAGCGGGGACAGGATCCAGCCCCAGCATTTT
TRBJ1-2 NA NA TRBV29-1 CSVSGDLARSRGYTF TGCAGCGTATCCGGAGACCTGGCCCGCTCTCGCGGCTACACCTTC
TRBJ1-1 NA NA TRBV30 CAWRYTEAFF TGTGCCTGGAGGTACACTGAAGCTTTCTTT
TRBJ1-4 NA NA TRBV18 CASSPTQLTNEKLFF TGTGCCAGCTCACCAACTCAGTTAACTAATGAAAAACTGTTTTTT
TRBJ2-2 NA NA TRBV6-1 CASSVGVGELFF TGTGCCAGCAGTGTAGGGGTCGGGGAGCTGTTTTTT
TRBJ1-1 NA NA TRBV7-9 CAGGKAETLAEAFF TGTGCGGGGGGGAAGGCGGAAACACTTGCTGAAGCTTTCTTT
TRBJ2-7 NA NA TRBV18 CASSPATSYEQYF TGTGCCAGCTCACCTGCAACCTCCTACGAGCAGTACTTC
TRBJ2-7 NA NA TRBV4-2 CASSQANIPEQYF TGTGCCAGCAGCCAAGCTAACATCCCCGAGCAGTACTTC
TRBJ1-5 NA NA TRBV28 CASSAGASNQPQHF TGTGCCAGCAGCGCAGGGGCTAGCAATCAGCCCCAGCATTTT
TRBJ1-2 TRBD1 NA TRBV19 CASSASGTVGLYGYTF TGTGCCAGTAGTGCAAGCGGGACAGTTGGGCTTTATGGCTACACCTTC
TRBJ2-6 NA NA TRBV18 CASSPGTGANVLTF TGTGCCAGCTCACCAGGAACTGGGGCCAACGTCCTGACTTTC
TRBJ1-2 NA NA TRBV5-8 CASSVKYRVGYGYTF TGTGCCAGCAGCGTGAAATACAGGGTCGGCTATGGCTACACCTTC
TRBJ1-2 NA NA TRBV12-5 CASAPRGKKSGGGYTF TGTGCTAGTGCACCCCGGGGGAAGAAATCCGGGGGTGGCTACACCTTC
TRBJ1-1 NA once TRBV7-9 CASSNIQGTEAFF TGTGCCAGCAGCAATATCCAGGGCACTGAAGCTTTCTTT
TRBJ2-2 NA NA TRBV30 CAWRGPGELFF TGTGCCTGGAGGGGTCCCGGGGAGCTGTTTTTT
TRBJ2-7 NA NA TRBV11-2 CASSLGGGAYEQYF TGTGCCAGCAGCTTAGGTGGTGGGGCCTACGAGCAGTACTTC
TRBJ1-1 NA NA TRBV10-2 CASKVPYIGSGTFF TGCGCCAGCAAGGTCCCCTACATTGGCTCTGGGACTTTCTTT
TRBJ2-5 NA NA TRBV5-1 CASSSGTRGETQYF TGCGCCAGCAGCTCTGGGACGCGAGGGGAGACCCAGTACTTC